This TCR beta chain derives from a study of beta chain features in type 1 diabetes. This CDR3 contains 16 residues. Germline-derived CDR1 and CDR2 are KGHSH and LQKENI. Expressed TCRB transcripts were sequenced because the entire RNA isolate underwent reverse transcription. Each sample of naive, central memory or regulatory T cells had, on average, approximately 4 million reads. TCRdb's table, derived via immunoSEQ multiplex PCR, lists solely in-frame clones and lacks some. The data hold around 310,000 clones, with 13% observed a single time. The study, taken as a whole, reports: Relative to healthy donors, patients appeared to have naive, central memory and Treg TCRB repertoires that were more similar. Across all four CD4+ subsets, people with type 1 diabetes showed modestly shorter TCRB CDR3s. Shorter templates might be favored by PCR, and equally so in patients and in controls.

A note on this clone: Its antigen is still unknown. One end of the junction varies from germline; a read error may be responsible.

The rearrangement uses TRBV18 and TRBJ2-1; D may be TRBD2 (7 bases). The source material was naive CD4+ T cells from blood. The source is a woman aged 18-29 years with type 1 diabetes. The CDR3 is CASSPMSGGAVNEQFF. The CDR3, as DNA: TGTGCCAGTTCACCCATGTCGGGGGGCGCGGTCAATGAGCAGTTCTTC.